The T cell receptor (beta chain) under discussion was sequenced for a study of identical twins. The germline CDR1 and CDR2 sequences are SGDLS and YYNGEE. This CDR3 contains 16 residues. J gave up 1 base and V 3 bases, and 6 bases lay outside the gene matches. No donor was unhealthy or non-Caucasian. Unique molecular identifiers were present on cDNA, and template switching added a universal primer site. TCRdb analysed the 5' RACE reads with MiXCR anew, one entry per CDR3 protein. The sample carries 400,000 to 550,000 distinct CDR3 sequences, less than 25% recorded once. In addition, the sample was reused for a study of T cells expressing NK-cell markers. From that second work: Sorted CD3+CD56+NKG2C+, CD3+CD56+NKG2C- and CD3+CD56-NKG2C+ T cells provided the TCR beta repertoires. Seven donors tested HCMV-seropositive and one tested seronegative among the eight sequenced.

Sequencing input: CD4+ T cells sorted from blood. This receptor was identified in a woman aged 18-29 years in good health. The chain employs TRBV9 and TRBJ2-5; TRBD1 aligns across 10 bases. CDR3 in amino acids: CASSEGGQGTQETQYF. CDR3 DNA: TGTGCCAGCAGCGAAGGGGGACAGGGGACCCAAGAGACCCAGTACTTC.